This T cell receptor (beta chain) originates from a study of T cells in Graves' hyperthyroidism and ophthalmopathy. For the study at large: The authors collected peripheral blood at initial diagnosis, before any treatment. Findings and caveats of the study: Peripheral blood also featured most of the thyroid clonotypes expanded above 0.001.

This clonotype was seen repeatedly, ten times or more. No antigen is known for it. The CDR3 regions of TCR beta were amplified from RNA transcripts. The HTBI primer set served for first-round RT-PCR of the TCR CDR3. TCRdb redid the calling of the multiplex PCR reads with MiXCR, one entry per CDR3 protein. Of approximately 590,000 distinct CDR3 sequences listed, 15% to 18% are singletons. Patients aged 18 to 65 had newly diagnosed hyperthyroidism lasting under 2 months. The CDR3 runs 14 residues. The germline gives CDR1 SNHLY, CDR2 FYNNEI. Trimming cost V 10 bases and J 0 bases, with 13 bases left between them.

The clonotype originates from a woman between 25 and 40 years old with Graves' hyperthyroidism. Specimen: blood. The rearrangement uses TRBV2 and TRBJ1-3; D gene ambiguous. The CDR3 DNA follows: TGTGCCACCTACCTCGGGAACTCTGGAAACACCATATATTTT. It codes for CATYLGNSGNTIYF.